Listed below are T cell receptor beta chains from one sample, sequenced in a study of vaccination and CD4 T cells after COVID-19. The antigens these receptors bind are not known. Each CDR3 protein gets one entry after TCRdb re-called the PCR reads with MiXCR. The sample shows about 14,000 distinct CDR3 sequences, 63% of them seen only once. The specimen sequenced was CD4+ T cells from blood, cultured in vitro. These receptors came from a human donor who had recovered from COVID-19. Each CDR3 is given with its conserved first and last residue. A D gene is named only where the DNA matches it firmly. Size is stated for part of the rows, as once, few or many counts, or as a class when the clone is expanded.

TRBJ1-1 - few TRBV11-2 CASSPQRGMNTEAFF TGTGCCAGCAGCCCCCAGCGCGGCATGAACACTGAAGCTTTCTTT
TRBJ2-5 TRBD1 few TRBV6-2/TRBV6-3 CASSLTGVDETQYF TGTGCCAGCAGTTTGACAGGGGTAGACGAGACCCAGTACTTC
TRBJ2-3 - - TRBV20-1 CSARGASGGIDTQYF TGCAGTGCTAGAGGGGCGTCCGGAGGGATAGATACGCAGTATTTT
TRBJ2-1 - once TRBV6-1 CASGGNEQFF TGTGCCAGCGGGGGTAATGAGCAGTTCTTC
TRBJ1-2 - few TRBV6-1 CATKPTGNNYGYTF TGTGCCACCAAACCGACGGGAAACAACTATGGCTACACCTTC
TRBJ2-2 - - TRBV24-1 CATSDPPGRGGTDGTGELFF TGTGCCACCAGTGACCCGCCTGGGCGGGGCGGGACAGATGGCACCGGGGAGCTGTTTTTT
TRBJ2-1 - few TRBV2 CASSGGPALYNEQFF TGTGCCAGCAGTGGCGGGCCAGCCCTTTACAATGAGCAGTTCTTC
TRBJ2-1 - - TRBV2 CASSYGQRDYNEQFF TGTGCCAGCAGTTATGGACAGCGAGACTACAATGAGCAGTTCTTC
TRBJ2-3 TRBD2 - TRBV7-2 CASSLVLRASGIGDTQYF TGTGCCAGCAGCTTAGTTCTGCGGGCTAGCGGGATCGGGGATACGCAGTATTTT
TRBJ1-5 - - TRBV4-1 CASSQERDSFEGGNQPQHF TGCGCCAGCAGCCAAGAAAGGGACTCCTTCGAGGGGGGCAATCAGCCCCAGCATTTT
TRBJ1-6 - - TRBV6-1 CASSAASFSLNSPLHF TGTGCCAGCAGTGCAGCCAGCTTCTCACTTAATTCACCCCTCCACTTT
TRBJ2-1 - - TRBV7-8 CASSLRLPYNEQFF TGTGCCAGCAGCTTAAGACTGCCCTACAATGAGCAGTTCTTC
TRBJ2-7 TRBD2 - TRBV11-2 CASSPGLAGVNEQYF TGTGCCAGCAGCCCAGGACTAGCGGGAGTGAACGAGCAGTACTTC
TRBJ1-2 - few TRBV24-1 CATSIDGNYGYTF TGTGCCACCAGTATCGACGGTAACTATGGCTACACCTTC
TRBJ2-2 - - TRBV6-2/TRBV6-3 CASSPLRGFTGELFF TGTGCCAGCAGCCCCCTCCGTGGGTTTACCGGGGAGCTGTTTTTT
TRBJ2-1 - once TRBV18 CASSPGQVRVEQFF TGTGCCAGCTCACCAGGGCAGGTTAGGGTTGAGCAGTTCTTC
TRBJ1-2 - - TRBV10-3 CAIMGTEHYGYTF TGTGCCATCATGGGCACCGAACACTATGGCTACACCTTC
TRBJ2-3 TRBD2 few TRBV20-1 CRVSPSGRDTDTQYF TGCAGGGTGAGCCCGAGCGGGAGGGATACAGATACGCAGTATTTT
TRBJ2-2 TRBD1 - TRBV24-1 CATSDTGTVTGELFF TGTGCCACCAGTGACACCGGGACAGTAACCGGGGAGCTGTTTTTT
TRBJ2-3 - few TRBV7-2 CASSFRGMSTDTQYF TGTGCCAGCAGCTTCAGGGGTATGAGCACAGATACGCAGTATTTT
TRBJ1-2 - few TRBV20-1 CSAPGPGRYGYTF TGCAGTGCACCGGGTCCTGGACGCTATGGCTACACCTTC
TRBJ2-2 TRBD2 few TRBV6-1 CASRTTSGSTGELFF TGTGCCAGCAGGACGACTAGCGGGAGCACCGGGGAGCTGTTTTTT
TRBJ2-7 TRBD1 few TRBV6-2/TRBV6-3 CASSRTGGAYEQYF TGTGCCAGCAGTAGGACAGGGGGGGCCTACGAGCAGTACTTC
TRBJ1-2 - - TRBV7-2 CASSPGGRVLYGYTF TGTGCCAGCAGCCCGGGGGGCAGGGTTCTCTATGGCTACACCTTC
TRBJ2-3 TRBD2 - TRBV20-1 CSAGTPSGRTDTQYF TGCAGTGCTGGTACCCCTAGCGGGAGGACAGATACGCAGTATTTT
TRBJ2-7 - - TRBV12-3/TRBV12-4 CASSLRRGSSYEQYF TGTGCCAGCAGTTTACGGAGGGGGAGCTCCTACGAGCAGTACTTC
TRBJ2-7 - - TRBV7-2 CASSSHPQTVSYEQYF TGTGCCAGCAGCTCCCACCCACAGACAGTCTCCTACGAGCAGTACTTC
TRBJ2-7 TRBD2 - TRBV12-3/TRBV12-4 CASSLTASGAYEQYF TGTGCCAGCAGTTTGACGGCTAGCGGGGCCTACGAGCAGTACTTC
TRBJ1-2 - once TRBV4-2 CASTSEGGYTF TGTGCCAGCACCTCGGAAGGAGGCTACACCTTC
TRBJ2-7 - few TRBV20-1 CSARRDLGIYEQYF TGCAGTGCTAGACGGGATCTGGGGATATACGAGCAGTACTTC
TRBJ1-5 - - TRBV6-1 CASSEQGGQPQHF TGTGCCAGCAGTGAACAGGGTGGGCAGCCCCAGCATTTT
TRBJ2-5 TRBD2 - TRBV2 CASSPPLLAGGVFHQETQYF TGTGCCAGCAGTCCTCCCTTACTAGCGGGAGGGGTCTTCCACCAAGAGACCCAGTACTTC
TRBJ2-5 TRBD1 - TRBV20-1 CSARLTGEETQYF TGCAGTGCTAGGCTGACAGGGGAAGAGACCCAGTACTTC
TRBJ2-7 TRBD2 few TRBV27 CASRTSGSYEQYF TGTGCCAGCAGGACTAGCGGCTCCTACGAGCAGTACTTC